The text below deals with one T cell receptor beta chain. Its specificity is not known. Produced via immunoSEQ multiplex PCR; TCRdb's table is partial and in-frame only. The sample consists of fewer than 80,000 clones, roughly 90% of them appearing once. This entry belongs to a study of human versus mouse CDR3 diversity and MHC coevolution. Findings and limits, study-wide: Clonal inequality was lowest in two of the three human donors. Humans had the largest estimated TCR beta repertoire, some 1.7 million clonotypes.

The sequenced sample consisted of naive CD4+ T cells from blood. As for subset: CD45RO-negative CD62L-positive naive CD4 T cells. This receptor was identified in a person aged 25-75 years in good health.

For the CDR3, the DNA is TGTGCCAGCTCTAAACTAGCCAATGAGCAGTTCTTC. Translation: CASSKLANEQFF. The rearrangement links TRBV27 to TRBJ2-1; tentative D call: TRBD2 (6 bases). CDR1 and CDR2 from the germline V gene are MNHEY and SMNVEV (reference sequence). The ends were cut back, 8 bases at V and 6 bases at J, with 11 bases in the middle. The CDR3 covers 12 residues.